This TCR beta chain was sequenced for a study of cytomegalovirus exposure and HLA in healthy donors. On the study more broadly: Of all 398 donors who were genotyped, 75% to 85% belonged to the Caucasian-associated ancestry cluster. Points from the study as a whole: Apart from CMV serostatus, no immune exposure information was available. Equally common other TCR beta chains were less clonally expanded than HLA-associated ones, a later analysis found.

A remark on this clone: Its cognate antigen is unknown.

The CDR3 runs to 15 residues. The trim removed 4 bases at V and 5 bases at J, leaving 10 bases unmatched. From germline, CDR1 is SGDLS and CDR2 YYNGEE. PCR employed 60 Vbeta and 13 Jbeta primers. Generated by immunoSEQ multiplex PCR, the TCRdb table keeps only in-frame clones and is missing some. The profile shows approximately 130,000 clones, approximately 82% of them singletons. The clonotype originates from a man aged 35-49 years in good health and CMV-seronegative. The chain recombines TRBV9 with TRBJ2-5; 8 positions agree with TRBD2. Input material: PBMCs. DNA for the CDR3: TGTGCCAGCAGCTACACAGCGGGAGATTCGGAGACCCAGTACTTC. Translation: CASSYTAGDSETQYF.